This T cell receptor (beta chain) was sequenced in a study of blood T cell repertoires in COVID-19. This CDR3 has 16 amino acids. From germline, CDR1 is MNHEY and CDR2 SVGAGI. V was pared by 4 bases and J by 5 bases, with 13 bases of the junction left unmatched. The Seattle patients, enrolled during active infection, were followed longitudinally. Clones were read by immunoSEQ multiplex PCR, and TCRdb kept only the in-frame ones, dropping some. Seen here are around 24,000 clones, less than 90% observed once, and the top ten hold roughly 29%. This TCR was sampled from a man in his sixties or seventies with COVID-19, enrolled during active disease. The specimen was peripheral blood. V usage is TRBV6-5 and J usage is TRBJ1-2, with TRBD1 matching over 7 bases. CDR3 DNA sequence: TGTGCCAGCAGTTCCGCTCGGACAGGAGGGGGATATGGCTACACCTTC. This codes for CASSSARTGGGYGYTF.